This TCR beta chain was recorded in a study of graft-versus-host responses after intestinal transplantation. Comments on this clone: As yet, its antigen is unknown.

Some clones are missing from TCRdb's copy, which holds only in-frame ones; the method was immunoSEQ multiplex PCR. Of about 86,000 clones listed, 88% were seen once; the top ten hold approximately 0.28%. This CDR3 has 13 amino acids. Germline-derived CDR1 and CDR2 are LNHDA and SQIVND (reference sequence). V was clipped by 0 bases and J by 6 bases, with 8 bases between them. The chain joins TRBV19 to TRBJ1-1, with D uncertain. The receptor was isolated from a human donor who was the organ donor for an intestinal transplant. This specimen consisted of unstimulated CD4+ T cells sorted from spleen or lymph node cells, obtained before transplant. CDR3 sequence (DNA): TGTGCCAGTAGTATAGACCGAGGGTCTGAAGCTTTCTTT. Translation: CASSIDRGSEAFF.